One and the same sample provided the 5 T cell receptor beta chains below, sequenced in a study of T-cell memory formation after mild COVID-19. TCRdb re-derived calls from the 5' RACE reads in MiXCR, one entry per CDR3 protein. The sample has 500,000 to 550,000 distinct CDR3 sequences, around 21% seen once. Sequencing was carried out using PBMCs or a T cell subset sorted from them (not recorded which). The receptors here all came from an adult woman who had mild COVID-19 (a few samples of this study predate the infection). Cell type and time point are not known.

This clonotype came up a few times. J is TRBJ2-1 and V is TRBV5-1; TRBD1 matches at 9 bases. Per germline, CDR1 SGHRS and CDR2 YFSETQ. The CDR3 contains 16 residues. The V gene end was trimmed by 4 bases and the J gene end by 0 bases; junction bases not matched to a gene: 5. The CDR3 region is CASSAGTGSSYNEQFF. For the CDR3, the DNA is TGCGCCAGCAGCGCCGGGACAGGGAGCTCCTACAATGAGCAGTTCTTC. Complete variable domain (other parts from reference TRBV5-1 and TRBJ2-1): KAGVTQTPRYLIKTRGQQVTLSCSPISGHRSVSWYQQTPGQGLQFLFEYFSETQRNKGNFPGRFSGRQFSNSRSEMNVSTLELGDSALYLCASSAGTGSSYNEQFFGPGTRLTVL.

This clonotype was found a few times. J is TRBJ2-3 and V is TRBV4-3, with 8 bases that match TRBD2. Germline V gives CDR1 LGHNA, CDR2 YSLEER. Losses at the gene ends were 1 base for V and 4 bases for J; bases not matched to a gene: 10. This CDR3 region has 17 residues. CDR3 sequence (DNA): TGCGCCAGCAGCCAAGGGCGCCGTCTAGCGGGCGCAGATACGCAGTATTTT. It specifies CASSQGRRLAGADTQYF.

This clonotype was counted many times. The chain carries TRBV4-1 and TRBJ1-2; no definite D call. Trimming took off 0 bases at V and 4 bases at J, with 15 bases between the two ends. CDR1 and CDR2 from the germline V gene are MGHRA and YSYEKL. The CDR3 extends over 16 amino acids. This chain's CDR3 is CASSQDQGTPGYGYTF. The CDR3 DNA follows: TGCGCCAGCAGCCAAGATCAAGGAACCCCCGGCTATGGCTACACCTTC.

This clonotype has just a few counts. The chain uses TRBV25-1 and TRBJ2-6; no definite D call. The CDR3 totals 15 residues. V gave up 8 bases and J gave up 0 bases, with 11 bases separating them. Germline V gene data show CDR1 as MGHDK and CDR2 as SYGVNS. Here the CDR3 DNA reads TGTGCCAGCTCATCAGCCAGCTCTGGGGCCAACGTCCTGACTTTC. Residues: CASSSASSGANVLTF.

This chain joins TRBV9 and TRBJ2-3; possibly TRBD2 for D (6 bases). Trimming removed 3 bases from V and 6 bases from J, with 17 bases in between. The CDR3 runs 15 residues. CDR1 SGDLS and CDR2 YYNGEE come from the germline V gene. CDR3: CASSATGVRGDTQYF. In DNA, the CDR3 is TGTGCCAGCAGCGCCACGGGAGTAAGAGGGGATACGCAGTATTTT.